This T cell receptor (beta chain) is from a study of T cells after yellow fever vaccination. Overall study context: Fractions with few cells were prepared using SMART-Seq v4 Ultra Low Input.

In making TCR cDNA, 5'RACE template switching added a universal primer site and UMIs to it. TCRdb passed the 5' RACE reads through MiXCR, listing each CDR3 protein once. The data show a few hundred thousand distinct CDR3 sequences, roughly 17% seen once. As for this clonotype: Antigen: not known.

The study's findings and limits: Clones from primary vaccination mostly reappeared after the booster (around 96% CD4, under 90% CD8).

Per germline, CDR1 MNHNS and CDR2 SASEGT. The CDR3 totals 14 residues. J gave up 4 bases and V 6 bases, and 9 bases lay outside the gene matches. The specimen comprised PBMCs, sampled around 5 days after the first yellow fever vaccination. This chain links TRBV6-1 with TRBJ2-7; 7 bases are shared with TRBD1. The receptor comes from a young man who received the YFV17D yellow fever vaccine. The CDR3 bases are TGTGCCAGCAGACATTCGGGACAGCCTTACGAGCAGTACTTC. The encoded protein is CASRHSGQPYEQYF.